The next 11 T cell receptor beta chains were all read from a single sample in a study of naive and memory T cell subsets. General study points: Especially in CD8 cells, naive repertoires contained a few larger clonotypes, possibly CD45RA-re-expressing memory cells.

Both TRBC1 and TRBC2 were covered by a beta constant-region primer of two equimolar oligonucleotides. Four rounds of PCR amplified the ligated cDNA using nested alpha and beta constant-region primers plus SP2. Each CDR3 protein gets one entry after TCRdb re-called the UMI-ligation and nested PCR reads with MiXCR. The sample lists some 110,000 distinct CDR3 sequences, approximately 14% occurring once. What these receptors recognize is not known. Sequenced: naive CD8+ T cells from blood. The receptor set was obtained from a human donor in good health.

A few counts support this clonotype. This chain links TRBV5-6 with TRBJ2-2; tentative D call: TRBD2 (6 bases). The CDR3 covers 15 residues. Deletions cut 3 bases from V and 4 bases from J, with 13 bases between. Per the germline V gene, CDR1 is SGHDT and CDR2 is YYEEEE. CDR3 coding DNA: TGTGCCAGCAGCTCCACTAGCAGTTCCACCGGGGAGCTGTTTTTT. Protein: CASSSTSSSTGELFF.

Ten or more counts support this clonotype. Its ends do not fully match the called genes, so a read error is possible. The V and J genes are TRBV10-3 and TRBJ1-5; D unresolved. In germline, CDR1 is ENHRY, CDR2 SYGVKD. The CDR3 loop spans 14 amino acids. DNA for the CDR3: TGTGCCATCGGTGACCCGGGCGGCAATCAGCCCCAGCATTTT. This codes for CAIGDPGGNQPQHF.

A few counts support this clonotype. The genes are TRBV29-1 and TRBJ1-4, with unresolved D. Trimming left V 5 bases short and J 8 bases short, with 18 bases between. The CDR3 contains 14 residues. Germline V gene data show CDR1 as SQVTM and CDR2 as ANQGSEA. CDR3: CSVYTEGRGEKLFF. In DNA form, the CDR3 reads TGCAGCGTTTATACGGAGGGCCGCGGAGAAAAACTGTTTTTT.

V usage is TRBV14 and J usage is TRBJ2-7; TRBD2 agrees at 9 bases. There are 13 residues in the CDR3. Germline V CDR1 and CDR2: SGHDN, FVKESK. V lost 1 base, J lost 12 bases, and 7 bases stayed unmatched. CDR3 DNA: TGTGCCAGCAGCCAAGGAGGTAGCGGGAGTGGGTACTTC. Protein product: CASSQGGSGSGYF.

The chain uses TRBV7-3 and TRBJ2-1; no reliable D call. The V and J ends lost 2 bases and 1 base respectively, with 9 bases between them. CDR1 and CDR2 (germline): SGHTA, FQGTGA. The CDR3 spans 15 residues. The CDR3 region is CASSLAGPSYNEQFF. The CDR3 region has the DNA TGTGCCAGCAGCTTAGCTGGACCTTCCTACAATGAGCAGTTCTTC.

This clonotype was picked up a small number of times. The rearrangement joins TRBV7-9 to TRBJ1-6; a weak D match, TRBD1 (5 bases). V gave up 5 bases and J gave up 7 bases, with 15 bases separating them. CDR1 and CDR2 from the germline V gene are SEHNR and FQNEAQ (reference sequence). The CDR3 length is 15 residues. The CDR3 region has the DNA TGTGCCAGCAGCCCCAGGGACTCGCCCAATTCACCCCTCCACTTT. It encodes CASSPRDSPNSPLHF. The full variable domain, its missing parts supplied by reference TRBV7-9 and TRBJ1-6, is DTGVSQNPRHKITKRGQNVTFRCDPISEHNRLYWYRQTLGQGPEFLTYFQNEAQLEKSRLLSDRFSAERPKGSFSTLEIQRTEQGDSAMYLCASSPRDSPNSPLHFGNGTRLTVT.

This clonotype was counted between two and nine times. This chain connects TRBV4-3 to TRBJ2-4, with D maybe TRBD2 (5 bases). Per the germline V gene, CDR1 is LGHNA and CDR2 is YSLEER. This CDR3 has 15 amino acids. V was pared by 2 bases and J by 6 bases, with 14 bases between. The CDR3 loop is CASSQNEASGNIQYF. CDR3 bases: TGCGCCAGCAGCCAAAATGAAGCCAGCGGAAACATTCAGTACTTC.

The table lists this clonotype with many counts. The V and J genes are TRBV29-1 and TRBJ2-6; 7 bases align to TRBD2. Germline loops: CDR1 SQVTM, CDR2 ANQGSEA. The CDR3 has 18 residues. Trimming cost V 5 bases and J 0 bases; bases outside gene matches: 13. CDR3 amino acids: CSVTGLGDKNSGANVLTF. The CDR3 DNA is TGCAGCGTTACTGGACTAGGGGATAAAAACTCTGGGGCCAACGTCCTGACTTTC.

The V call is TRBV2, the J call TRBJ2-1; 8 nucleotides match TRBD2. The CDR3 runs to 14 residues. Per germline, CDR1 SNHLY and CDR2 FYNNEI. The ends lost 8 bases at V and 4 bases at J; junction bases unmatched: 7. CDR3 sequence reads: CASGAGAGYNEQFF. The CDR3 DNA reads TGTGCCAGCGGAGCGGGAGCAGGGTACAATGAGCAGTTCTTC.

The rearrangement links TRBV15 to TRBJ1-5, with D possibly matching TRBD1 (5 bases). The CDR3 length is 19 residues. Germline CDR1 and CDR2: LNHNV and YYDKDF (reference sequence). Deletions cut 1 base from V and 3 bases from J, with 22 bases between. CDR3 region: CATSRGGVSGSAHNQPQHF. As DNA, the CDR3 is TGTGCCACCAGCAGAGGGGGGGTATCGGGGTCGGCTCACAATCAGCCCCAGCATTTT.

In this sample, this clonotype turned up a few times. The CDR3 reads CASSQETEVPYEQYF. The CDR3 nucleotides read TGCGCCAGCAGCCAAGAGACAGAAGTTCCCTACGAGCAGTACTTC. This chain uses TRBV4-3 with TRBJ2-7; TRBD1 might be the D (5 bases). The CDR3 sequence is 15 residues long. Trimming cost V 0 bases and J 2 bases, with 11 bases left between them. Germline lookup yields CDR1 LGHNA and CDR2 YSLEER.